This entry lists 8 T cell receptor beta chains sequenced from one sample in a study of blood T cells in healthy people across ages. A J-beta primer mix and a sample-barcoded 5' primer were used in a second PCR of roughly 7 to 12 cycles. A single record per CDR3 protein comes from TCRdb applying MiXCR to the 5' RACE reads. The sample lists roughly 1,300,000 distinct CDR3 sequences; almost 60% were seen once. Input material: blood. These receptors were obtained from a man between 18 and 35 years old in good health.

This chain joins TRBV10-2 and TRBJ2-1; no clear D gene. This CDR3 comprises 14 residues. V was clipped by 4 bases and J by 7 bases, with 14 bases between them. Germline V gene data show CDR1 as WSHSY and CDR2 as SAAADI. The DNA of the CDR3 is TGCGCCAGCAGTGTAGGCAAGCTGGGTAATGAGCAGTTCTTC. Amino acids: CASSVGKLGNEQFF.

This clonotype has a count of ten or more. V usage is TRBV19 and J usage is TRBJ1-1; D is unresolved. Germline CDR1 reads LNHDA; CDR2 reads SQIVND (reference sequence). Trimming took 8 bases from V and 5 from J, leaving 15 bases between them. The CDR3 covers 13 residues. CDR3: CASSSAPGTEAFF. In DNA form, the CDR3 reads TGTGCCAGTTCTTCAGCGCCAGGAACTGAAGCTTTCTTT.

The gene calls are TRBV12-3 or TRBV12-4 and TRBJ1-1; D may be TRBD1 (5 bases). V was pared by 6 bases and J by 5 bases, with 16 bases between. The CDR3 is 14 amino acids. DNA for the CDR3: TGTGCCAGCAGCCCTGGGGGATCGGGGACTGAAGCTTTCTTT. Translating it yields CASSPGGSGTEAFF.

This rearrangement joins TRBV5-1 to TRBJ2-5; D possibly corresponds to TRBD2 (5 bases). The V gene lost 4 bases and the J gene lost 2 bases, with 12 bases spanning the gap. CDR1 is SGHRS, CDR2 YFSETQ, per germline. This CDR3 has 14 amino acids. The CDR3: CASSVRPGQETQYF. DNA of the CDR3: TGCGCCAGCAGCGTCCGCCCGGGGCAAGAGACCCAGTACTTC. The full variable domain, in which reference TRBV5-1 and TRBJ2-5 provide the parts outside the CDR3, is KAGVTQTPRYLIKTRGQQVTLSCSPISGHRSVSWYQQTPGQGLQFLFEYFSETQRNKGNFPGRFSGRQFSNSRSEMNVSTLELGDSALYLCASSVRPGQETQYFGPGTRLLVL.

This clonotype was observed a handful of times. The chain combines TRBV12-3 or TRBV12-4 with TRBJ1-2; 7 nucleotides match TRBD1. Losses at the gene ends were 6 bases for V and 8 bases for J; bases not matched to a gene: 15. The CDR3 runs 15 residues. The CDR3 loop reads CASSQGLEGAYGYTF. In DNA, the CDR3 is TGTGCCAGCAGCCAAGGATTAGAGGGGGCGTACGGCTACACCTTC.

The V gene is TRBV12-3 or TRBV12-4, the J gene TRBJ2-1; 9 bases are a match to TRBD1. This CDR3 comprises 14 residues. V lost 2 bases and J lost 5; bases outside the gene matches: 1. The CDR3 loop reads CASSLRTGDNEQFF. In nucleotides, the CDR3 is TGTGCCAGCAGTTTACGGACAGGGGACAATGAGCAGTTCTTC.

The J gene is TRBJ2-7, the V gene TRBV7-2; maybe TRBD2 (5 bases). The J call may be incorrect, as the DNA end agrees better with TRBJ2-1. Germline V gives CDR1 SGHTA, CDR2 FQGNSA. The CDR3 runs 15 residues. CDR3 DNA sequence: TGTGCCAGCAGCTCCGAGAGGGCGAGACTTAATGAGCAGTTCTTC. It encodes CASSSERARLNEQFF.

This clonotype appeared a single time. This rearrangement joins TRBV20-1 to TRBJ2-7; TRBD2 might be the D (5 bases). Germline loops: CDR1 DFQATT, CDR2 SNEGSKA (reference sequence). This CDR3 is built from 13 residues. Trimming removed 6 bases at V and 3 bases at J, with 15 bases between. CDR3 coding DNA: TGCAGTGCCGGCCCGGACTCGGGCTACGAGCAGTACTTC. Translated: CSAGPDSGYEQYF.